This TCR beta chain originates from a study of shared clonotypes between healthy human individuals. Study-wide background: Donors had three CD4 naive, three CD4 memory, two CD8 naive and one CD8 memory plate apiece. Study-level results: Donor clonotype sharing was expected to depend on sequencing depth.

CD8 cells regarded as naive lacked CD45RO, were positively chosen for CCR7, and omitted terminally differentiated effector memory CD45RA+ cells. Adult donors, all healthy and HIV-negative, had no recent acute infections or vaccinations. Evenly divided among several immunoSEQ plates was the genomic DNA of each subset. TCRdb keeps only in-frame clones here, not all; method: immunoSEQ multiplex PCR. The sample lists under 2,000,000 clones, roughly 94% occurring once. With respect to this clone: Its antigen remains unidentified.

The CDR3 is 16 residues long. The germline V gene encodes CDR1 SGHAT and CDR2 FQNNGV. The V and J ends lost 5 bases and 3 bases respectively, with 18 bases between them. This sequence joins TRBV11-2 and TRBJ2-3; D perhaps matches TRBD2 (6 bases). The clonotype originates from a man between 18 and 29 years old in good health. Material: naive CD8+ T cells sorted from blood. Here the CDR3 reads CASSGPREVGTDTQYF. As DNA, the CDR3 is TGTGCCAGCAGCGGTCCGAGGGAGGTGGGAACAGATACGCAGTATTTT.